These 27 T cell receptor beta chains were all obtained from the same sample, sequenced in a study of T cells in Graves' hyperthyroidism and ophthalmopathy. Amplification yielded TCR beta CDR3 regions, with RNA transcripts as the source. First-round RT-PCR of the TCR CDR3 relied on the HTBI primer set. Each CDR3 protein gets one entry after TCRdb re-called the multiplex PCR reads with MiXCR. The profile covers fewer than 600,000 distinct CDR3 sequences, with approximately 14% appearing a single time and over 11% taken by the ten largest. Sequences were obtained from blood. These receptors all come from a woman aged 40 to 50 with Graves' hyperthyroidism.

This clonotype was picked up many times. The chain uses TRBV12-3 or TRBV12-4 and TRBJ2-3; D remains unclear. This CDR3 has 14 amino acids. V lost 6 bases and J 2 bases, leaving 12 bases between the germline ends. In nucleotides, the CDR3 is TGTGCCAGCAGACTGACCGTCCTCACAGATACGCAGTATTTT. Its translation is CASRLTVLTDTQYF.

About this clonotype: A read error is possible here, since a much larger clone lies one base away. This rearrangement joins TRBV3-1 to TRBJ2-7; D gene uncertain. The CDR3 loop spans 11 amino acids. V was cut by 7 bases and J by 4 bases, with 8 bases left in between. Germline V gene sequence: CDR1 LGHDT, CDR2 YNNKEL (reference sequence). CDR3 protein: CASIAAYEQYF. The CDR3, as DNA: TGTGCCAGCATCGCGGCTTACGAGCAGTACTTC.

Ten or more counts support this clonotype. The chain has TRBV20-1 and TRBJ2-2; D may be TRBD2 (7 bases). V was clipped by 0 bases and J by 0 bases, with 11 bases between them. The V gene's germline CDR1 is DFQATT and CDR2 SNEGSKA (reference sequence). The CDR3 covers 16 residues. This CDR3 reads CSARDPGGANTGELFF. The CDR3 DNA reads TGCAGTGCTAGAGATCCGGGGGGCGCGAACACCGGGGAGCTGTTTTTT.

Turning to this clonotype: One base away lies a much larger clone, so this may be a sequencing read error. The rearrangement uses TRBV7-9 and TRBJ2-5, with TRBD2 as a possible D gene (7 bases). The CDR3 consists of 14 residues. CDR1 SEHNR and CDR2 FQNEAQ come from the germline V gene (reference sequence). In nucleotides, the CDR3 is TGTGCCTGCAGTTCAAGGGGGGGGATAGAGACCCAGTACTTC. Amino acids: CACSSRGGIETQYF.

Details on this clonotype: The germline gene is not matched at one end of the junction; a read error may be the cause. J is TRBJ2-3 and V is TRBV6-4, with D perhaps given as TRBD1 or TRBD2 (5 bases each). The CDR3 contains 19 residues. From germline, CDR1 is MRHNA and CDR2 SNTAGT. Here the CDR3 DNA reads TGTGCCAGCAGTTACTCGATGAGGGGCCCTCGCACCGACACAGATACGCAGTATTTT. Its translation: CASSYSMRGPRTDTDTQYF.

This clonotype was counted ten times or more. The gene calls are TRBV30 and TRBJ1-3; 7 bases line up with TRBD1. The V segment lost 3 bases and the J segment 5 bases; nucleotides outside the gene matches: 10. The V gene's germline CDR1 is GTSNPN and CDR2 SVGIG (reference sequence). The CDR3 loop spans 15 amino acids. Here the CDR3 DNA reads TGTGCCTGGAGCGAGTCGGGACAGACAAGAAACACCATATATTTT. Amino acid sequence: CAWSESGQTRNTIYF. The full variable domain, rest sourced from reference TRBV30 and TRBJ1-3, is SQTIHQWPATLVQPVGSPLSLECTVEGTSNPNLYWYRQAAGRGLQLLFYSVGIGQISSEVPQNLSASRPQDRQFILSSKKLLLSDSGFYLCAWSESGQTRNTIYFGEGSWLTVV.

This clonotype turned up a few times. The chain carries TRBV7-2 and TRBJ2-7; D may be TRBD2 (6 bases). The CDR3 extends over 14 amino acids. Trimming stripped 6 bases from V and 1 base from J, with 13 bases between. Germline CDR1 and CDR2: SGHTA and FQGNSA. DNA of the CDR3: TGTGCCAGCAGTCGAAGTAGCGGTTCCTACGAGCAGTACTTC. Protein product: CASSRSSGSYEQYF.

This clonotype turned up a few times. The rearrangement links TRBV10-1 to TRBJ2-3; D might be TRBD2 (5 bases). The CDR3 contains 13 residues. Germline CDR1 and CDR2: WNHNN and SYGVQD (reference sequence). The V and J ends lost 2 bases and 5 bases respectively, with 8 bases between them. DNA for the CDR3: TGCGCCAGCAGTGAGGGACTTCTAGATACGCAGTATTTT. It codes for CASSEGLLDTQYF.

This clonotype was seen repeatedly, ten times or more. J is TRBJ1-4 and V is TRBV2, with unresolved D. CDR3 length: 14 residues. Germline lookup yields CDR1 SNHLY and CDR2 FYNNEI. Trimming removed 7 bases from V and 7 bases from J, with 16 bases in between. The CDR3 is CASILTRGGEKLFF. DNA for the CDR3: TGTGCCAGCATTTTGACTAGAGGCGGTGAAAAACTGTTTTTT.

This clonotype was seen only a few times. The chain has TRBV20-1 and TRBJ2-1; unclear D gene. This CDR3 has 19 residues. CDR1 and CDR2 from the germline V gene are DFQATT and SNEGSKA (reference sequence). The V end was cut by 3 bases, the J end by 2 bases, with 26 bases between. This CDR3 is CSASGLLSHGLGAYNEQFF. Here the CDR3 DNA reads TGCAGTGCTAGCGGTTTGCTTAGTCACGGCCTTGGGGCCTACAATGAGCAGTTCTTC.

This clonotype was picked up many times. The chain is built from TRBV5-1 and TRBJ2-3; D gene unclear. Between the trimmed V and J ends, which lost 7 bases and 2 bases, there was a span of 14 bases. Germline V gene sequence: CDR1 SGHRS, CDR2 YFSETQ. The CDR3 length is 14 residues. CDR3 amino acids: CASQSRVNTDTQYF. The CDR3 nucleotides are TGCGCCAGCCAGAGTCGGGTTAACACAGATACGCAGTATTTT. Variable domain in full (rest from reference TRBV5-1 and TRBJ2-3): KAGVTQTPRYLIKTRGQQVTLSCSPISGHRSVSWYQQTPGQGLQFLFEYFSETQRNKGNFPGRFSGRQFSNSRSEMNVSTLELGDSALYLCASQSRVNTDTQYFGPGTRLTVL.

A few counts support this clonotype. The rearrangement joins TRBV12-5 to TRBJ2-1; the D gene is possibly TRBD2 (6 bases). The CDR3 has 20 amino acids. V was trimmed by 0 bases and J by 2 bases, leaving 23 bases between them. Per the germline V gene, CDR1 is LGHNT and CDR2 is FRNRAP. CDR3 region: CASGLVREAGRISAYNEQFF. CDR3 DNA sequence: TGTGCTAGTGGTTTGGTACGAGAGGCGGGAAGGATATCCGCCTACAATGAGCAGTTCTTC.

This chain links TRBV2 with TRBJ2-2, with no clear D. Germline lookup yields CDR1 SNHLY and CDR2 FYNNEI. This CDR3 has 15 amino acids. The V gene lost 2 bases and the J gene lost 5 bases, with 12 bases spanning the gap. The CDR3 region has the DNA TGTGCCAGCAGTGAATTGCCAGGTCGGACCGGGGAGCTGTTTTTT. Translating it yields CASSELPGRTGELFF.

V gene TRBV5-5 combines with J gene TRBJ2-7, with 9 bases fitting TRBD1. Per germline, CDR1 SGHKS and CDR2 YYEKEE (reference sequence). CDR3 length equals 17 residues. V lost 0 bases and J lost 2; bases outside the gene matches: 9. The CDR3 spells CASSLAGPGQGTYEQYF. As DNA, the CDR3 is TGTGCCAGCAGCTTGGCGGGTCCGGGACAGGGTACCTACGAGCAGTACTTC.

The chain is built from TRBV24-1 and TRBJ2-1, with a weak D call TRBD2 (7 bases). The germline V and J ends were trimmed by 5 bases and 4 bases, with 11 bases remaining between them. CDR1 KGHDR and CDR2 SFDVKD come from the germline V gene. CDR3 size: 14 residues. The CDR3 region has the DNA TGTGCCACCAGTGTAGGGGGGGAGTACAATGAGCAGTTCTTC. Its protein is CATSVGGEYNEQFF.

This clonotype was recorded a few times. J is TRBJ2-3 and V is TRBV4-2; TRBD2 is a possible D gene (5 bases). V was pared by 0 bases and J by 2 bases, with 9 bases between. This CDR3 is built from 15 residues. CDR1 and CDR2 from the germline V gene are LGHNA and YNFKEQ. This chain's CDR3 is CASSQDRTPTDTQYF. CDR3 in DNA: TGTGCCAGCAGCCAAGATCGGACTCCCACAGATACGCAGTATTTT.

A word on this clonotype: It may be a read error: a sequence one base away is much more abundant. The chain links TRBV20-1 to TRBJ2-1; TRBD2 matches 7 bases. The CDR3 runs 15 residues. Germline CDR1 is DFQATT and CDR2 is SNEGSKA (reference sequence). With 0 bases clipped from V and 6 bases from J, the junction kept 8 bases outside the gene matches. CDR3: CSARDLWTSTNEQFF. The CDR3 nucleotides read TGCAGTGCTAGAGATCTGTGGACTAGTACCAATGAGCAGTTCTTC.

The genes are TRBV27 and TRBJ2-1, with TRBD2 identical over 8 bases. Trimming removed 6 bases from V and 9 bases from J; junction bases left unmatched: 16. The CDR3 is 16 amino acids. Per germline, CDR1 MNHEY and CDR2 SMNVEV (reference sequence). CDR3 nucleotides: TGTGCCAGCAGGTCTGCGGGACTAGGCAGAAGAGGTGAGCAGTTCTTC. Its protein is CASRSAGLGRRGEQFF.

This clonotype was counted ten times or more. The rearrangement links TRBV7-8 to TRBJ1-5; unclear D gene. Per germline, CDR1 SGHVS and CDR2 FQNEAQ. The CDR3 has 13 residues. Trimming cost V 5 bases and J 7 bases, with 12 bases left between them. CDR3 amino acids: CASSLEGIQPQHF. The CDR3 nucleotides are TGTGCCAGCAGCCTTGAAGGGATCCAGCCCCAGCATTTT.

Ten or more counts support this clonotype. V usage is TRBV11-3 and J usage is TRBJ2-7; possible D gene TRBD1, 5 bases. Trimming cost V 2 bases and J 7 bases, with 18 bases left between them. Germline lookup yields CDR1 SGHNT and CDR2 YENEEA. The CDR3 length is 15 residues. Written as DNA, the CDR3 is TGTGCCAGCAGCTTATCCGACAGCAGAGCGTGGGAGCAGTACTTC. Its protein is CASSLSDSRAWEQYF.

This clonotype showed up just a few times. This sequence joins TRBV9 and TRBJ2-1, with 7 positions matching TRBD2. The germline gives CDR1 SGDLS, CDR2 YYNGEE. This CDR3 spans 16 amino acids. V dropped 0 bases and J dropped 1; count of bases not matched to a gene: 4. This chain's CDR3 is CASSVGAGVSYNEQFF. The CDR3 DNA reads TGTGCCAGCAGCGTAGGGGCGGGAGTGTCCTACAATGAGCAGTTCTTC.

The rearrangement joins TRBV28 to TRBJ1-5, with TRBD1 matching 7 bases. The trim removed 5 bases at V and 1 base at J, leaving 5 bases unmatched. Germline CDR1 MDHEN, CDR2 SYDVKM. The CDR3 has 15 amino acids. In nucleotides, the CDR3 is TGTGCCAGCAGTCTCACGACAGGGAGCAATCAGCCCCAGCATTTT. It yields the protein CASSLTTGSNQPQHF.

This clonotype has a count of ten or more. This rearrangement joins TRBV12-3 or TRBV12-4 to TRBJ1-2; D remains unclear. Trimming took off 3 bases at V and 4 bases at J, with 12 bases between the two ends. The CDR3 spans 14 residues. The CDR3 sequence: CASSLSTRTYGYTF. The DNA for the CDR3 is TGTGCCAGCAGTTTGTCAACACGGACCTATGGCTACACCTTC.

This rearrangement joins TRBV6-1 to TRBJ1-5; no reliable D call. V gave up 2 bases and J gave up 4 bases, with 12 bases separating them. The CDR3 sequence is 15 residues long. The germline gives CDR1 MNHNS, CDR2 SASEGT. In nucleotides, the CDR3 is TGTGCCAGCAGTGAATCCTTTTCGGGGAATCAGCCCCAGCATTTT. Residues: CASSESFSGNQPQHF.

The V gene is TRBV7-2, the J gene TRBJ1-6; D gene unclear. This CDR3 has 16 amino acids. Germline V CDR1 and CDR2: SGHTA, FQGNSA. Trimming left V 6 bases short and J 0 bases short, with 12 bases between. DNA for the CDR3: TGTGCCAGCAGGAACGCGGCGAGCTCCTATAATTCACCCCTCCACTTT. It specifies CASRNAASSYNSPLHF.

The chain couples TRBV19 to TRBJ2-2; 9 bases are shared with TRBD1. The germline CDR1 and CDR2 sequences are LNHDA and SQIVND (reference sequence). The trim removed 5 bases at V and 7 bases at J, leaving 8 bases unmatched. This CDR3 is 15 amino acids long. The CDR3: CASSLGQGLGGELFF. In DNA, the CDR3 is TGTGCCAGTAGTCTGGGACAGGGCCTCGGCGGGGAGCTGTTTTTT.

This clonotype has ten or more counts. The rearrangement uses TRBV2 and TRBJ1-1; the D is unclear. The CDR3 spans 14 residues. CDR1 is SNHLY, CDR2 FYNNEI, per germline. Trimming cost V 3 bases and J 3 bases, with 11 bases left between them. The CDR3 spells CASSENGRHTEAFF. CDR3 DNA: TGTGCCAGCAGTGAGAATGGAAGGCACACTGAAGCTTTCTTT.